This TCR beta chain appears in the sequencing data of a study of cytomegalovirus exposure and HLA in healthy donors. Study in general: An early data release held 75 million to 100 million unique TCRs from HLA-typed donors. General study results and limits: Data from an earlier analysis indicated that most TCR beta V segments were productive either about 90% or about 30% of the time.

Trimming cost V 1 base and J 4 bases, with 20 bases left between them. CDR3 length equals 18 residues. CDR1 SGDLS and CDR2 YYNGEE come from the germline V gene. On this clone: No antigen is known for it.

60 Vbeta and 13 Jbeta primers were used in PCR. The protocol was immunoSEQ multiplex PCR, while the TCRdb copy is restricted to in-frame clones and leaves out a portion. This table has 110,000 to 150,000 clones, around four fifths appearing once. This TCR derives from a male donor in good health and CMV-seropositive. The genes are TRBV9 and TRBJ1-4; D possibly corresponds to TRBD1 (6 bases). The specimen sequenced was PBMCs. CDR3 loop: CASSVLAGEAQINEKLFF. DNA for the CDR3: TGTGCCAGCAGCGTATTGGCAGGGGAAGCGCAGATTAATGAAAAACTGTTTTTT.